This TCR beta chain came from a study of blood T cell repertoires in COVID-19. The assay was immunoSEQ multiplex PCR, and TCRdb's table has in-frame clones only and misses some. The sample consists of roughly 120,000 clones, about 87% of them appearing once. Germline V lookup: CDR1 SGHDT, CDR2 YYEEEE. Trimming pared 2 bases from V and 3 bases from J, leaving 10 bases between. The CDR3 covers 14 residues. Sequencing input: peripheral blood. The chain carries TRBV5-6 and TRBJ2-3; maybe TRBD2 (6 bases). The clonotype originates from a human donor in a cohort sampled during active COVID-19. The CDR3 is CASSLSGGTDTQYF. The CDR3 DNA reads TGTGCCAGCAGCTTAAGTGGGGGGACAGATACGCAGTATTTT.